The clone carrying this TCR beta chain was counted between two and nine times. Its target is unknown. The sample is drawn from a study of T cells after yellow fever vaccination. TCRdb independently ran MiXCR on the 5' RACE reads; one entry per CDR3 protein. The data show 300,000 to 400,000 distinct CDR3 sequences, with 8.7% seen just once and under 20% held by the top ten. The CDR3 covers 14 residues. The V and J ends lost 1 base and 4 bases respectively, with 10 bases between them. CDR1 and CDR2 from the germline V gene are SGHTA and FQGTGA. Findings and caveats of the study: At around 96% for CD4 and over 80% for CD8, most primary-vaccination clones showed up again after the booster.

The genes are TRBV7-3 and TRBJ2-5; D not resolved. The source was PBMCs, collected on the day of the first yellow fever vaccination. This TCR came from a man between 18 and 29 years old who received the YFV17D yellow fever vaccine. CDR3 in amino acids: CASSLNPGSETQYF. The CDR3 coding sequence is TGTGCCAGCAGCTTAAACCCCGGGTCAGAGACCCAGTACTTC.